This T cell receptor beta chain was sequenced for a study of CD8 T cells in Susac syndrome. Sequencing of TCR beta was undertaken in CD8+ and CD4+ T cells derived from blood. In regard to this clonotype: Its target is unknown.

RNA, at about 0.45 to 1 ug, was reverse transcribed with random hexamers. A multiplex approach, immunoSEQ multiplex PCR, amplified TCR beta CDR3 across 54 Vbeta and 13 Jbeta. Each CDR3 protein is one row after TCRdb ran MiXCR on the immunoSEQ multiplex PCR reads. Of approximately 120,000 distinct CDR3 sequences listed, 80% to 95% were seen once; the top ten hold more than 0.25%. Study results and limitations: That the number of individuals in its TCR sequencing and HLA analysis was relatively small was acknowledged by the study.

CDR1 and CDR2 from the germline V gene are MDHEN and SYDVKM. V lost 3 bases and J 2 bases, leaving 16 bases between the germline ends. The CDR3 covers 16 residues. The chain combines TRBV28 with TRBJ1-2; possibly TRBD1 for D (5 bases). What was sequenced was CD8+ T cells from PBMCs. The sequence was obtained from a human donor with multiple sclerosis. CDR3 sequence reads: CASSFPYVTENYGYTF. The CDR3 DNA is TGTGCCAGCAGTTTCCCCTACGTGACAGAGAACTATGGCTACACCTTC.